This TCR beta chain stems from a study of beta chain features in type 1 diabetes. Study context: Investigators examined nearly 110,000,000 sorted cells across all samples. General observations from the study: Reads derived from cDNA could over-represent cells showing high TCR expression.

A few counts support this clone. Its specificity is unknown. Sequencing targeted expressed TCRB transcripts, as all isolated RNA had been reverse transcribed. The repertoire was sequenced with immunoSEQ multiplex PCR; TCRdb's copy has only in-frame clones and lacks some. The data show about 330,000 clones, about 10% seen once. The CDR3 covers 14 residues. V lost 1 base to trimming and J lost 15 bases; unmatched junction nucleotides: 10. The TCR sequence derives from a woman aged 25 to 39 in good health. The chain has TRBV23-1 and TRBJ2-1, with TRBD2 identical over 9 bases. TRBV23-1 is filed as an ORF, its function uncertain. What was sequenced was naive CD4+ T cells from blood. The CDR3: CASSQYLAGRARFF. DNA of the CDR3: TGCGCCAGCAGTCAATATCTAGCGGGACGGGCTCGGTTCTTC.